This T cell receptor beta chain emerged from a study of blood T cell repertoires in COVID-19. Study information: Researchers got acute and convalescent COVID-19 samples from the United States, Italy and Spain. PBMCs, B-cell-depleted T cells, or T cells were the source of the cDNA or gDNA that made up the material.

Per the original methods: For nucleated cells, counts were estimated from reference gene primer amplification. Clones were sequenced by immunoSEQ multiplex PCR, and TCRdb holds only the in-frame ones, with some missing. Clone size and the V and J calls come from that table; the DNA yielded D and trimming. The sample holds about 260,000 clones; 88% are singletons and the top ten take about 0.64%. CDR3 length: 13 amino acids. With 0 bases removed from V and 4 bases from J, the gap between germline ends came to 7 bases. Germline CDR1 and CDR2: MGHRA and YSYEKL. The chain employs TRBV4-1 and TRBJ2-7; D uncertain. The sequence was collected from a human donor in a cohort sampled during active COVID-19. Sequenced input: peripheral blood. CDR3 nucleotides: TGCGCCAGCAGCCAAGATTTAGATTACGAGCAGTACTTC. Amino acid sequence: CASSQDLDYEQYF.